The rows below give T cell receptor beta chains drawn from one sample of a study of cytomegalovirus exposure and HLA in healthy donors. Generated by immunoSEQ multiplex PCR, the TCRdb table keeps only in-frame clones and is missing some. Here the sample spans some 130,000 clones, about four fifths being singletons. The sequencing sample was made of PBMCs. Receptor source: a man aged 30 to 39 in good health. Each CDR3 is given with its conserved first and last residue. D genes are given only for firm matches.

D gene	V gene	J gene	CDR3 protein
-	TRBV2	TRBJ1-2	CASGSGLDGYTF
TRBD2	TRBV5-4	TRBJ2-3	CASTYGGAGTDTQYF
-	TRBV30	TRBJ2-7	CAWSATLRGEQYF
-	TRBV7-7	TRBJ1-1	CASSESSVTEAFF
TRBD1	TRBV18	TRBJ2-5	CASSPYTGGGGETQYF
-	TRBV30	TRBJ2-3	CAWSVRGGITDTQYF
-	TRBV7-7	TRBJ2-7	CASSSRRNIEEQYF
-	TRBV10-3	TRBJ2-7	CATRQNTYEQYF
TRBD2	TRBV4-1	TRBJ2-7	CASSHLLAGGFEQYF
-	TRBV10-1	TRBJ2-1	CASSGPTGPYNEQFF
TRBD1	TRBV13	-	CASRTGFGYEQYF
TRBD2	TRBV10-3	TRBJ2-3	CAIREREISAPDTQYF
TRBD1	TRBV9	TRBJ2-2	CASSVGDRVVGELFF
TRBD2	TRBV5-4	TRBJ2-3	CASSLGTSGIDTQYF
-	TRBV7-2	TRBJ2-3	CASGGDTTDTQYF
-	TRBV4-3	TRBJ2-5	CASSQGTKETQYF
TRBD1	TRBV6-5	TRBJ1-2	CASSYSGQGVSGYTF
TRBD2	TRBV6-5	TRBJ2-7	CASRLSGSKYEQYF
TRBD2	TRBV23-1	TRBJ2-3	CASSHPSGRSADTQYF
TRBD1	TRBV11-2	TRBJ1-2	CASSLEGTGVAATYGYTF
TRBD2	TRBV7-9	TRBJ2-7	CASSPVIAGANEQYF
-	TRBV5-1	TRBJ2-3	CASSLDGTADTQYF
-	TRBV6-5	TRBJ2-7	CASSYGGALSEQYF
TRBD2	TRBV13	TRBJ2-3	CASSLSHVVIAGSTDTQYF
-	TRBV5-5	TRBJ2-2	CASSAVLQGPGELFF
TRBD2	TRBV18	TRBJ2-3	CASSPPRLAGIADTQYF
-	TRBV5-4	TRBJ2-5	CASSFKAGGETQYF
TRBD2	TRBV18	TRBJ2-7	CASSPPGLAGDEQYF
TRBD2	TRBV7-2	TRBJ2-1	CASSPLGGRRDNEQFF
TRBD2	TRBV10-3	TRBJ2-2	CATGTIDTGELFF
TRBD1	TRBV18	TRBJ2-7	CASSLRDRDEQYF
-	TRBV6-5	TRBJ2-1	CASSYSKRVPYNGQFF
TRBD1	TRBV5-6	TRBJ2-3	CASSRTGPDTQYF